One and the same sample provided the 11 T cell receptor beta chains below, sequenced in a study of T-cell reconstitution after alpha-beta-depleted transplantation in children. Library preparation (for TCRbeta) was performed with unique molecular identifiers. TCRdb independently ran MiXCR on the PCR reads; one entry per CDR3 protein. The sample lists 490,000 or so distinct CDR3 sequences, around an eighth occurring once. This sample comprised PBMCs from the stem cell graft donor, obtained from the stem cell graft. These receptors came from a human donor who donated a stem cell graft to a child with combined immunodeficiency.

The chain recombines TRBV28 with TRBJ2-3; 9 bases match TRBD2. The CDR3 length is 16 residues. V shed 3 bases and J 4 bases; nucleotides not matched to a gene: 8. From germline, CDR1 is MDHEN and CDR2 SYDVKM. CDR3: CASSFARRGGSDTQYF. In DNA form, the CDR3 reads TGTGCCAGCAGTTTCGCGCGGCGGGGGGGCTCAGATACGCAGTATTTT.

The CDR3 DNA follows: TGTGCCAGCACCCAGACAGGGCTCGAGCAGTACTTC. Its translation: CASTQTGLEQYF. This chain joins TRBV2 and TRBJ2-7; 7 bases are a match to TRBD1. This CDR3 spans 12 amino acids. Germline CDR1 reads SNHLY; CDR2 reads FYNNEI. After removal of 7 bases from V and 6 bases from J, the junction contained 6 bases not matched to a gene.

This clonotype was seen many times. V is TRBV6-1 and J is TRBJ1-2; 7 bases are shared with TRBD1. The CDR3 has 14 residues. Per germline, CDR1 MNHNS and CDR2 SASEGT. V shed 6 bases, J shed 5 bases, and the junction held 9 bases outside the gene matches. CDR3 DNA: TGTGCCAGCAGCCCCTTTGGGACAGAGTATGGCTACACCTTC. Translating gives CASSPFGTEYGYTF.

The CDR3: CASSVVGEWGGTRNEQFF. CDR3 bases: TGTGCCAGCAGCGTAGTAGGAGAATGGGGGGGGACTCGGAATGAGCAGTTCTTC. The chain carries TRBV9 and TRBJ2-1; 7 nucleotides align to TRBD2. CDR1 SGDLS and CDR2 YYNGEE come from the germline V gene. The CDR3 covers 18 residues. V was clipped by 0 bases and J by 7 bases; unmatched bases: 16.

This clonotype was observed at least ten times. The V call is TRBV12-3 or TRBV12-4, the J call TRBJ1-3, with a weak D call TRBD1 (5 bases). V was trimmed by 1 base and J by 4 bases, leaving 11 bases between them. The CDR3 runs to 15 residues. In nucleotides, the CDR3 is TGTGCCAGCAGTTTAGGGGGCAGGGTGGGAAACACCATATATTTT. It is translated as CASSLGGRVGNTIYF.

V gene TRBV7-9 combines with J gene TRBJ2-1; D might be TRBD1 or TRBD2, each matching 5 bases. CDR3 length: 15 residues. Germline CDR1 reads SEHNR; CDR2 reads FQNEAQ (reference sequence). Trimming took 5 bases from V and 1 from J, leaving 12 bases between them. DNA of the CDR3: TGTGCCAGCAGCCCCAGAGGGGAGTCCTACAATGAGCAGTTCTTC. Amino acid sequence: CASSPRGESYNEQFF.

This clonotype showed up just a few times. CDR3: CASSQRGGETGELFF. In DNA, the CDR3 is TGCGCCAGCAGCCAGCGGGGGGGAGAAACCGGGGAGCTGTTTTTT. The chain joins TRBV5-1 to TRBJ2-2; TRBD2 matches 10 bases. CDR3 length: 15 residues. The V gene's germline CDR1 is SGHRS and CDR2 YFSETQ. Trimming at V came to 4 bases and at J to 5 bases, leaving 5 bases not matched to a gene.

This clonotype occurred a few times. This chain joins TRBV4-3 and TRBJ2-5; D tentatively reads TRBD1 or TRBD2 (6 bases each). The CDR3 covers 17 residues. In germline, CDR1 is LGHNA, CDR2 YSLEER. V gave up 0 bases and J gave up 4 bases, with 18 bases separating them. Written as DNA, the CDR3 is TGCGCCAGCAGCCAAGATGACAGTGGGGGGCCCGGAGAGACCCAGTACTTC. Its protein product is CASSQDDSGGPGETQYF.

The chain uses TRBV11-2 and TRBJ2-7, with D possibly TRBD1 on 7 matching bases. V was trimmed by 2 bases and J by 6 bases, leaving 11 bases between them. Germline V CDR1 and CDR2: SGHAT, FQNNGV. CDR3 length: 13 amino acids. CDR3 in amino acids: CASSLQGEAEQYF. The DNA of the CDR3 is TGTGCCAGCAGCTTACAGGGGGAGGCCGAGCAGTACTTC.

This clonotype was counted at least ten times. The J gene is TRBJ2-7, the V gene TRBV12-3 or TRBV12-4, with 7 positions matching TRBD1. The CDR3 is 13 amino acids. With V trimmed by 3 bases and J by 4 bases, 3 bases remained unmatched. The CDR3 DNA sequence: TGTGCCAGCAGTTTTGGGACAGTGTACGAGCAGTACTTC. Translated: CASSFGTVYEQYF.

This clonotype occurred many times. One end of the junction fails to match germline, which may point to a read error. This chain connects TRBV5-1 to TRBJ2-7, with TRBD1 matching 8 bases. Germline V CDR1 and CDR2: SGHRS, YFSETQ. The CDR3 spans 14 residues. The CDR3 bases are TGTGCCAGCAGTTCCGGACAGGGAGCGTACGAGCAGTACTTC. Its protein product is CASSSGQGAYEQYF.